This T cell receptor beta chain was sequenced for a study of blood T cell repertoires in COVID-19. Overall study: Whether acute or convalescent, the COVID-19 samples came from the United States, Italy and Spain.

Method: immunoSEQ multiplex PCR; TCRdb's copy keeps in-frame clones and lacks some. The repertoire consists of some 300,000 clones, with more than 75% occurring once and the leading ten covering over 1%. The germline CDR1 and CDR2 sequences are SGDLS and YYNGEE. The CDR3 runs to 14 residues. The junction had 1 base not matched to a gene; V was cut back by 3 bases and J by 0 bases. This receptor was taken from a man aged 65 to 85 with acute or convalescent COVID-19. The gene calls are TRBV9 and TRBJ1-1, with 8 nucleotides matching TRBD1. Material: peripheral blood. The CDR3 loop reads CASSAGQVNTEAFF. The CDR3, as DNA: TGTGCCAGCAGCGCGGGACAGGTGAACACTGAAGCTTTCTTT.